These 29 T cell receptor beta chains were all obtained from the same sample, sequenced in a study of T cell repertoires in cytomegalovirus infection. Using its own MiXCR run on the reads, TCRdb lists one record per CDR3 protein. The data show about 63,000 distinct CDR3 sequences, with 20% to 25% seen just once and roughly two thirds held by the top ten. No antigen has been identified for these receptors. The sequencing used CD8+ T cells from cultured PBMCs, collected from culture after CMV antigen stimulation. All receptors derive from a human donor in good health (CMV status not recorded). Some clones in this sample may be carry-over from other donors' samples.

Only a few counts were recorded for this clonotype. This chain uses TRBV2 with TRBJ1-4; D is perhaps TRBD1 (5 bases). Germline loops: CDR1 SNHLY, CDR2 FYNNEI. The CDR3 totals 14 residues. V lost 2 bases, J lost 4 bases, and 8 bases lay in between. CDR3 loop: CASSEMDINEKLFF. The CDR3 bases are TGTGCCAGCAGTGAAATGGACATTAATGAAAAACTGTTTTTT.

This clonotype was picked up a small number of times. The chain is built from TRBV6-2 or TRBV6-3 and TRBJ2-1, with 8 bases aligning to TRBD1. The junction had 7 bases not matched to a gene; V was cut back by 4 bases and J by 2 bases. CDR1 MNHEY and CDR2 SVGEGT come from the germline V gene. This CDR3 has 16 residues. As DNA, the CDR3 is TGTGCCAGCAGTTCGATCAGGGGGCGCCCCTACAATGAGCAGTTCTTC. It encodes CASSSIRGRPYNEQFF.

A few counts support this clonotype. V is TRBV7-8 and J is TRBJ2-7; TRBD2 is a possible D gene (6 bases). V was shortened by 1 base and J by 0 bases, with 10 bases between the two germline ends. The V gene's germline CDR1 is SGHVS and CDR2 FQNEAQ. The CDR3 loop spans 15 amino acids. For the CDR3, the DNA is TGTGCCAGCAGCTTAGATGGAGGGTTCTCCTACGAGCAGTACTTC. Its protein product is CASSLDGGFSYEQYF.

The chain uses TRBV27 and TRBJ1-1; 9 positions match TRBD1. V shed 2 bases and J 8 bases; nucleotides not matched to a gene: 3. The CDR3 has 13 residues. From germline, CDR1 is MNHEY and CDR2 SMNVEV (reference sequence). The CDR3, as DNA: TGTGCCAGCAGTTTAGGACAGGGGATCGAAGCTTTCTTT. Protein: CASSLGQGIEAFF.

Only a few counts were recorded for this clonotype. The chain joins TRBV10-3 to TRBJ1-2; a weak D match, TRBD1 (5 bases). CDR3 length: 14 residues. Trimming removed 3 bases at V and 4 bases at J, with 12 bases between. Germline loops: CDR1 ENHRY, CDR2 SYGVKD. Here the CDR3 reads CAISDTGLTYGYTF. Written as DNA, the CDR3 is TGTGCCATCAGTGACACAGGCCTGACCTATGGCTACACCTTC.

Written as DNA, the CDR3 is TGTGCCAGCAGCTTGAGGGGTGAGCAGTTCTTC. Encoded protein: CASSLRGEQFF. The chain uses TRBV7-2 and TRBJ2-1, with D perhaps given as TRBD1 or TRBD2 (5 bases each). Germline loops: CDR1 SGHTA, CDR2 FQGNSA. Trimming removed 3 bases from V and 9 bases from J, with 6 bases in between. The CDR3 is made up of 11 amino acids. The complete variable domain, with remaining parts taken from reference TRBV7-2 and TRBJ2-1, reads GAGVSQSPSNKVTEKGKDVELRCDPISGHTALYWYRQSLGQGLEFLIYFQGNSAPDKSGLPSDRFSAERTGGSVSTLTIQRTQQEDSAVYLCASSLRGEQFFGPGTRLTVL.

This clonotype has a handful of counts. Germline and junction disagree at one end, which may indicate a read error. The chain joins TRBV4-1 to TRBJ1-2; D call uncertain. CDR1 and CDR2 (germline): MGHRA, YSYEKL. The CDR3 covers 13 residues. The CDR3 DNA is TGTGCCAGCAGACCCACCTCGGGGTTTGGCTACACCTTC. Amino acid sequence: CASRPTSGFGYTF.

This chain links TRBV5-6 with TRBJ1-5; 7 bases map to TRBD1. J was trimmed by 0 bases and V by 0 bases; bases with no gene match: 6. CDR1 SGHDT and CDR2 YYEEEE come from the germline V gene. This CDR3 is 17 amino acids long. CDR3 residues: CASSLAGTDSSNQPQHF. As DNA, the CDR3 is TGTGCCAGCAGCTTGGCGGGGACAGATTCTAGCAATCAGCCCCAGCATTTT.

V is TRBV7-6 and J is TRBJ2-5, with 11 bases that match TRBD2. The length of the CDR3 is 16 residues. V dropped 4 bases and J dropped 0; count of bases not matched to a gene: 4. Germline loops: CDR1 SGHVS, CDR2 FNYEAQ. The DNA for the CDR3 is TGTGCCAGCAGCTATGAACTAGCGGGGGACCAAGAGACCCAGTACTTC. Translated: CASSYELAGDQETQYF.

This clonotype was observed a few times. CDR3 DNA sequence: TGCGCCAGCAGCCAGGGACAGTTCAACGAGCAGTACTTC. It translates to CASSQGQFNEQYF. The V and J genes are TRBV4-1 and TRBJ2-7, with 7 positions matching TRBD1. Losses at the gene ends were 3 bases for V and 5 bases for J; bases not matched to a gene: 4. The CDR3 consists of 13 residues. Germline CDR1 MGHRA, CDR2 YSYEKL.

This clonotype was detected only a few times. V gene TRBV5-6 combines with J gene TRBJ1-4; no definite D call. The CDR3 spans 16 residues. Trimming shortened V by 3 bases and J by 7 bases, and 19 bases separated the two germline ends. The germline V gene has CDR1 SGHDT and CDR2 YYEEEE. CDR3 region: CASSSRSSAMGEKLFF. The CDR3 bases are TGTGCCAGCAGCTCCCGTTCTAGCGCTATGGGTGAAAAACTGTTTTTT.

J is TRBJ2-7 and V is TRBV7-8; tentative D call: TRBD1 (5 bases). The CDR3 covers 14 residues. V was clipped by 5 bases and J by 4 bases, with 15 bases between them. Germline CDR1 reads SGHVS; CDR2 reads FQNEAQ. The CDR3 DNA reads TGTGCCAGCAGCCAAGGGAACAGGATGTACGAGCAGTACTTC. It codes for CASSQGNRMYEQYF.

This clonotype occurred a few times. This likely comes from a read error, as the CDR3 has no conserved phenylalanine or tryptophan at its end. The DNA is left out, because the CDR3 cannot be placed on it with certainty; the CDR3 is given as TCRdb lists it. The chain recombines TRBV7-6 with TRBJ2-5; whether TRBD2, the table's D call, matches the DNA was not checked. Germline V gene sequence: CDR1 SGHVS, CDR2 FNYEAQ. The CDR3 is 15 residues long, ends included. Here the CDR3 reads CASSLTGTSGHGEFI.

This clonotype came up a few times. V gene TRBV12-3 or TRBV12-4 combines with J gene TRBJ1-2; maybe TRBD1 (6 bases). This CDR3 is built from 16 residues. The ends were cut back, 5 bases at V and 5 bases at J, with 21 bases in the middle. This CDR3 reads CASSPQWDNPTYGYTF. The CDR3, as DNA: TGTGCCAGCAGTCCTCAATGGGACAATCCAACTTATGGCTACACCTTC.

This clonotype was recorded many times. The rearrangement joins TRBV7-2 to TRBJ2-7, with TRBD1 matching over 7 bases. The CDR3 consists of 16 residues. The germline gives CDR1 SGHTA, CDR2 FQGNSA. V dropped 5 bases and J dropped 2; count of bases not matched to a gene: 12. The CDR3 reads CASSLRPGQVPYEQYF. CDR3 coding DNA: TGTGCCAGCAGCCTAAGGCCAGGACAGGTTCCCTACGAGCAGTACTTC.

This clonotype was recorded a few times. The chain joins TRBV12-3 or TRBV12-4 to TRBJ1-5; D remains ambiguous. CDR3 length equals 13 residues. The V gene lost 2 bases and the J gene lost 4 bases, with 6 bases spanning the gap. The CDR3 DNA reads TGTGCCAGCAGTTTACGAGTAAATCAGCCCCAGCATTTT. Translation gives CASSLRVNQPQHF.

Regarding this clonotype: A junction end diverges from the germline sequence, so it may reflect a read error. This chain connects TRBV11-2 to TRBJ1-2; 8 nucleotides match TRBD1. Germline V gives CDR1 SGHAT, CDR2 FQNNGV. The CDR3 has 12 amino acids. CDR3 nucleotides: TGCTCCATCCCCGGACAGGGAAGTGGCTACACCTTC. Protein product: CSIPGQGSGYTF.

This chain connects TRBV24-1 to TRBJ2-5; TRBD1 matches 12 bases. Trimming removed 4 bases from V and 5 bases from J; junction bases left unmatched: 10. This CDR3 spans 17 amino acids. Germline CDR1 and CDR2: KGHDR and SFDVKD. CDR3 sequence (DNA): TGTGCCACCAGTGACCGAACTGGGACAGGGGGCGGGGAGACCCAGTACTTC. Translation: CATSDRTGTGGGETQYF.

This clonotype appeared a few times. CDR3 loop: CASSLIRYSYEQYF. As DNA, the CDR3 is TGTGCCAGCAGCTTAATTCGGTACAGCTACGAGCAGTACTTC. The rearrangement links TRBV7-2 to TRBJ2-7; D not certain. This CDR3 is 14 amino acids long. V gave up 2 bases and J gave up 3 bases, with 11 bases separating them. The germline V gene encodes CDR1 SGHTA and CDR2 FQGNSA.

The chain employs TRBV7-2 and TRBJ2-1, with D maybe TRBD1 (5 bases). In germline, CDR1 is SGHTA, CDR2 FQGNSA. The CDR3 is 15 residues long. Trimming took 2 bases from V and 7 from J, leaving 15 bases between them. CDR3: CASSLRVGDSNEQFF. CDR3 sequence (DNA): TGTGCCAGCAGCTTAAGGGTAGGGGATAGTAATGAGCAGTTCTTC.

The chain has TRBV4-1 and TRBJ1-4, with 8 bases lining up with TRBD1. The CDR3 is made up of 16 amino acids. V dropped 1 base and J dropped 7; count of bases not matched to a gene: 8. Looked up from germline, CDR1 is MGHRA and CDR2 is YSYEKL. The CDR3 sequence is CASSQVRTGRAEKLFF. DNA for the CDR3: TGCGCCAGCAGCCAAGTTCGGACAGGGCGGGCTGAAAAACTGTTTTTT.

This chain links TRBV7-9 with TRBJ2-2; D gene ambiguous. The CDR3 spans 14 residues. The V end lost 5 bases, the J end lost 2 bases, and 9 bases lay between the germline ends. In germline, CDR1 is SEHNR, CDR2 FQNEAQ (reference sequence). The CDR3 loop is CASSPYDNTGELFF. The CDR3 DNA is TGTGCCAGCAGCCCGTATGACAACACCGGGGAGCTGTTTTTT.

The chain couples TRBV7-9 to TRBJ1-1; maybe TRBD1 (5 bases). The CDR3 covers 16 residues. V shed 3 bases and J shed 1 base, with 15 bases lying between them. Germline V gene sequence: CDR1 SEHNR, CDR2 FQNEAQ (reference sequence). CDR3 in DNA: TGTGCCAGCAGCTTTTTGCCCGGGGCCCCGAACACTGAAGCTTTCTTT. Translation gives CASSFLPGAPNTEAFF.

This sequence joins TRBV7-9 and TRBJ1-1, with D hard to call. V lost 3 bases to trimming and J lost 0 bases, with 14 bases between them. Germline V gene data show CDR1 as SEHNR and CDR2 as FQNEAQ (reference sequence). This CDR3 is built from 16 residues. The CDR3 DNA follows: TGTGCCAGCAGCTTCTTTCCACAGAGCATGAACACTGAAGCTTTCTTT. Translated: CASSFFPQSMNTEAFF.

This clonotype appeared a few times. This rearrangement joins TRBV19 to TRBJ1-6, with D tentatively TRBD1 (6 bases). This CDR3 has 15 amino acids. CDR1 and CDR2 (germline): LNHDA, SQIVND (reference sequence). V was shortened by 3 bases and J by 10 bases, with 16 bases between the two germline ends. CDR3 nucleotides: TGTGCCAGTAGTATTGGGTCGGGGGCGAGCTCACCCCTCCACTTT. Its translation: CASSIGSGASSPLHF. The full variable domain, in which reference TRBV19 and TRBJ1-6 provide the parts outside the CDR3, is DGGITQSPKYLFRKEGQNVTLSCEQNLNHDAMYWYRQDPGQGLRLIYYSQIVNDFQKGDIAEGYSVSREKKESFPLTVTSAQKNPTAFYLCASSIGSGASSPLHFGNGTRLTVT.

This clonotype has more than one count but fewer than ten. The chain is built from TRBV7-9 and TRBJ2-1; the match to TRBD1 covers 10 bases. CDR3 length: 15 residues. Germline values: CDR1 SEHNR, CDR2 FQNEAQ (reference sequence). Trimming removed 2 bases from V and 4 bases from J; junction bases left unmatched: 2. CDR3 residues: CASSLRDRGYNEQFF. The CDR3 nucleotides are TGTGCCAGCAGCTTACGGGACAGGGGTTACAATGAGCAGTTCTTC.

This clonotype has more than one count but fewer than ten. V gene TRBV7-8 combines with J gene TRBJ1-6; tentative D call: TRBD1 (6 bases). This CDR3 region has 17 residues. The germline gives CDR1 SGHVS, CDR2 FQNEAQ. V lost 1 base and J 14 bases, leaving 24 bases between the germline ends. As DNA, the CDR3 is TGTGCCAGCAGCTTAGGAGTACAGGGAAGCGGGGAGTGGGCCCTCCACTTT. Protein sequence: CASSLGVQGSGEWALHF. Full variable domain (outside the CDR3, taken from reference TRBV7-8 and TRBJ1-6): GAGVSQSPRYKVAKRGQDVALRCDPISGHVSLFWYQQALGQGPEFLTYFQNEAQLDKSGLPSDRFFAERPEGSVSTLKIQRTQQEDSAVYLCASSLGVQGSGEWALHFGNGTRLTVT.

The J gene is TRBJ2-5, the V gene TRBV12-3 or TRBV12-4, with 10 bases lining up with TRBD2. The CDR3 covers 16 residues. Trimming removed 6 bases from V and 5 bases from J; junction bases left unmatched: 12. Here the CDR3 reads CASRPEGTSVLETQYF. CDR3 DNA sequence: TGTGCCAGCAGGCCCGAAGGGACTAGCGTGTTGGAGACCCAGTACTTC.

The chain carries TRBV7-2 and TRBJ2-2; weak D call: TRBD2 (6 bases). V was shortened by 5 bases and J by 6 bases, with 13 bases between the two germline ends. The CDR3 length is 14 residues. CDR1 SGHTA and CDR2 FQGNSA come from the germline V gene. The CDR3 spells CASSPGLPPGELFF. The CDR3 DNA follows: TGTGCCAGCAGCCCGGGACTCCCTCCCGGGGAGCTGTTTTTT.